Following are 26 T cell receptor beta chains from one sample sequenced in a study of blood T cell repertoires in COVID-19. Data came from immunoSEQ multiplex PCR; TCRdb stores just in-frame clones and leaves some out. The profile shows about 200,000 clones, 70% to 90% of them singletons. Sample: PBMCs or T cells enriched from blood (not recorded which). These receptors were taken from a woman aged 25 to 39 who had been exposed to COVID-19.

This clone was found a few times. Here the CDR3 reads CASRGGVGNGYTF. CDR3 coding DNA: TGCGCCAGTCGAGGGGGGGTCGGCAATGGCTACACCTTC. This chain connects TRBV10-2 to TRBJ1-2; D possibly corresponds to TRBD1 (6 bases). Trimming removed 9 bases from V and 6 bases from J, with 17 bases in between. The V gene's germline CDR1 is WSHSY and CDR2 SAAADI. The CDR3 runs 13 residues.

This chain links TRBV9 with TRBJ2-3; a weak D match, TRBD2 (6 bases). The V gene's germline CDR1 is SGDLS and CDR2 YYNGEE. V gave up 3 bases and J gave up 8 bases, with 22 bases separating them. This CDR3 comprises 16 residues. The CDR3 sequence: CASSARLVSGTSTQYF. The CDR3 nucleotides read TGTGCCAGCAGCGCCCGACTAGTATCGGGCACAAGTACGCAGTATTTT. Using reference TRBV9 and TRBJ2-3 for the parts outside the CDR3, the full variable domain is DSGVTQTPKHLITATGQRVTLRCSPRSGDLSVYWYQQSLDQGLQFLIQYYNGEERAKGNILERFSAQQFPDLHSELNLSSLELGDSALYFCASSARLVSGTSTQYFGPGTRLTVL.

The gene calls are TRBV15 and TRBJ1-3; TRBD1 matches 7 bases. Germline V gene sequence: CDR1 LNHNV, CDR2 YYDKDF (reference sequence). J was trimmed by 0 bases and V by 1 base; bases with no gene match: 3. The CDR3 sequence is 16 residues long. CDR3 protein: CATSRGGQNSGNTIYF. Written as DNA, the CDR3 is TGTGCCACCAGCAGAGGGGGACAGAACTCTGGAAACACCATATATTTT.

As to this clone: The DNA is omitted, as the CDR3 cannot be located on it reliably, and the CDR3 follows TCRdb's listing. The rearrangement joins TRBV4-2 to TRBJ2-2; TRBD1 reflects the table's D call only, with no check against the DNA. Germline CDR1 is LGHNA and CDR2 is YNFKEQ. The CDR3 is 18 amino acids long, termini counted. CDR3: CASSASGDRGRRAGELFF.

The chain links TRBV5-1 to TRBJ2-3; TRBD1 might be the D (5 bases). The V gene lost 0 bases and the J gene lost 8 bases, with 10 bases spanning the gap. Germline lookup yields CDR1 SGHRS and CDR2 YFSETQ. This CDR3 has 13 residues. This CDR3 reads CASSLEGAGTQYF. DNA for the CDR3: TGCGCCAGCAGCTTGGAAGGGGCCGGTACGCAGTATTTT. Using reference TRBV5-1 and TRBJ2-3 for the parts outside the CDR3, the full variable domain is KAGVTQTPRYLIKTRGQQVTLSCSPISGHRSVSWYQQTPGQGLQFLFEYFSETQRNKGNFPGRFSGRQFSNSRSEMNVSTLELGDSALYLCASSLEGAGTQYFGPGTRLTVL.

A few counts support this clone. J is TRBJ1-3 and V is TRBV29-1; no definite D call. Deletions cut 1 base from V and 0 bases from J, with 7 bases between. Per the germline V gene, CDR1 is SQVTM and CDR2 is ANQGSEA. The CDR3 totals 14 residues. CDR3 loop: CSVEGAYSGNTIYF. The CDR3 DNA is TGCAGCGTTGAAGGGGCCTACTCTGGAAACACCATATATTTT.

The chain joins TRBV10-3 to TRBJ2-1, with D tentatively TRBD2 (5 bases). V was clipped by 6 bases and J by 0 bases, with 9 bases between them. The CDR3 has 14 amino acids. Germline CDR1 and CDR2: ENHRY and SYGVKD. Written as DNA, the CDR3 is TGTGCCATCAGCCGGGGTAGCTCCTACAATGAGCAGTTCTTC. Its translation is CAISRGSSYNEQFF.

The rearrangement links TRBV19 to TRBJ1-4, with D uncertain. CDR1 is LNHDA and CDR2 is SQIVND in the germline V gene (reference sequence). The V gene lost 5 bases and the J gene lost 0 bases, with 10 bases spanning the gap. The CDR3 totals 15 residues. DNA of the CDR3: TGTGCCAGTAGTCCTATAGTAGCAACTAATGAAAAACTGTTTTTT. Translating it yields CASSPIVATNEKLFF. The full variable domain, completed using reference TRBV19 and TRBJ1-4, is DGGITQSPKYLFRKEGQNVTLSCEQNLNHDAMYWYRQDPGQGLRLIYYSQIVNDFQKGDIAEGYSVSREKKESFPLTVTSAQKNPTAFYLCASSPIVATNEKLFFGSGTQLSVL.

The rearrangement joins TRBV18 to TRBJ2-3, with no clear D. The CDR3 length is 14 residues. Germline CDR1 and CDR2: KGHSH and LQKENI. The V and J ends lost 2 bases and 2 bases respectively, with 8 bases between them. The CDR3 sequence: CASSPDTYTDTQYF. The CDR3 nucleotides are TGTGCCAGCTCACCAGACACTTACACAGATACGCAGTATTTT.

The chain couples TRBV2 to TRBJ1-5, with D possibly being TRBD1 (6 bases). This CDR3 spans 15 amino acids. From germline, CDR1 is SNHLY and CDR2 FYNNEI. V shed 4 bases and J shed 2 bases, with 12 bases lying between them. DNA for the CDR3: TGTGCCAGCAGTGTGCAGGGGCTTCGCAATCAGCCCCAGCATTTT. As protein: CASSVQGLRNQPQHF.

This clone has a handful of counts. The V call is TRBV19, the J call TRBJ1-2; 8 bases line up with TRBD1. Germline CDR1 LNHDA, CDR2 SQIVND (reference sequence). This CDR3 is 15 amino acids long. Losses at the gene ends were 2 bases for V and 2 bases for J; bases not matched to a gene: 4. The CDR3 DNA follows: TGTGCCAGTAGTATACAGGGGGCGAGGAACTATGGCTACACCTTC. This encodes CASSIQGARNYGYTF.

The gene calls are TRBV2 and TRBJ2-7, with 12 bases that match TRBD2. V lost 6 bases, J lost 3 bases, and 6 bases stayed unmatched. Germline values: CDR1 SNHLY, CDR2 FYNNEI. The CDR3 consists of 15 residues. In DNA form, the CDR3 reads TGTGCCAGCAGCCCCGGACTAGCGGGGTACTACGAGCAGTACTTC. Its protein is CASSPGLAGYYEQYF.

The chain is built from TRBV6-2 or TRBV6-3 and TRBJ2-7, with 7 nucleotides matching TRBD1. The V gene's germline CDR1 is MNHEY and CDR2 SVGEGT. This CDR3 spans 16 amino acids. J was trimmed by 3 bases and V by 5 bases; bases with no gene match: 13. The CDR3 sequence is CASSNLGQDWSYEQYF. The CDR3 region has the DNA TGTGCCAGCAGTAACCTCGGACAGGATTGGAGCTACGAGCAGTACTTC.

CDR3 sequence (DNA): TGTGCCAGCACCCGCACGGAGGGGGCGAACACTGAAGCTTTCTTT. It yields the protein CASTRTEGANTEAFF. The chain carries TRBV11-2 and TRBJ1-1; TRBD1 matches 7 bases. Looked up from germline, CDR1 is SGHAT and CDR2 is FQNNGV. This CDR3 comprises 15 residues. The V segment lost 7 bases and the J segment 1 base; nucleotides outside the gene matches: 9.

This chain connects TRBV2 to TRBJ1-2; perhaps TRBD1 as D (6 bases). The CDR3 sequence is 13 residues long. The V gene's germline CDR1 is SNHLY and CDR2 FYNNEI. V lost 10 bases to trimming and J lost 6 bases, with 18 bases between them. CDR3 residues: CAIRSRGEDGYTF. CDR3 nucleotides: TGTGCCATCCGCTCCAGGGGCGAAGATGGCTACACCTTC.

V gene TRBV5-1 combines with J gene TRBJ1-2, with TRBD1 as a possible D gene (5 bases). This CDR3 region has 13 residues. Germline values: CDR1 SGHRS, CDR2 YFSETQ. Deletions cut 4 bases from V and 8 bases from J, with 15 bases between. DNA of the CDR3: TGCGCCAGCAGCGGGGATAGACAGAAAGGCTACACCTTC. Translation: CASSGDRQKGYTF.

The chain links TRBV5-1 to TRBJ2-3, with D tentatively TRBD2 (7 bases). V was trimmed by 7 bases and J by 2 bases, leaving 17 bases between them. Germline lookup yields CDR1 SGHRS and CDR2 YFSETQ. The CDR3 is 15 residues long. This CDR3 is CASGNRGAFTDTQYF. The CDR3 DNA follows: TGCGCCAGCGGCAATCGGGGGGCCTTCACAGATACGCAGTATTTT.

The chain is built from TRBV3-1 (or the pseudogene TRBV3-2) and TRBJ2-5, with TRBD1 matching over 8 bases. The germline gives CDR1 LGHDT, CDR2 YNNKEL (reference sequence). V lost 0 bases, J lost 3 bases, and 12 bases stayed unmatched. The CDR3 contains 18 residues. The DNA of the CDR3 is TGTGCCAGCAGCCAAGATATCCTCTTGGTGGGACAGGAAGAGACCCAGTACTTC. Encoded protein: CASSQDILLVGQEETQYF.

This chain connects TRBV7-2 to TRBJ2-1, with D tentatively TRBD2 (5 bases). V was pared by 6 bases and J by 6 bases, with 15 bases between. In germline, CDR1 is SGHTA, CDR2 FQGNSA. This CDR3 is 14 amino acids long. The CDR3 DNA follows: TGTGCCAGCAGTCCCCGGGGAGCCATCAATGAGCAGTTCTTC. Translating gives CASSPRGAINEQFF.

This clone was seen a single time. Other DNA variants within this sample encode the same CDR3. This chain connects TRBV2 to TRBJ1-5; 10 bases are shared with TRBD1. Germline lookup yields CDR1 SNHLY and CDR2 FYNNEI. CDR3 length equals 14 residues. After removal of 4 bases from V and 5 bases from J, the junction contained 2 bases not matched to a gene. Here the CDR3 DNA reads TGTGCCAGCAGTGCCGGGACAGGGGATCAGCCCCAGCATTTT. This sequence encodes CASSAGTGDQPQHF.

The V call is TRBV6-5, the J call TRBJ1-2, with D possibly being TRBD1 (6 bases). Germline lookup yields CDR1 MNHEY and CDR2 SVGAGI. V gave up 6 bases and J gave up 3 bases, with 11 bases separating them. The CDR3 sequence is 13 residues long. The CDR3: CASRAGVDYGYTF. The DNA for the CDR3 is TGTGCCAGCAGAGCAGGGGTCGACTATGGCTACACCTTC.

The genes are TRBV5-1 and TRBJ1-2, with D possibly TRBD1 on 5 matching bases. The V gene's germline CDR1 is SGHRS and CDR2 YFSETQ. V was trimmed by 0 bases and J by 6 bases, leaving 15 bases between them. This CDR3 is built from 15 residues. The CDR3: CASSLVLGLVNGYTF. The CDR3 DNA follows: TGCGCCAGCAGCTTGGTTCTGGGGCTGGTGAATGGCTACACCTTC.

The CDR3 sequence is CASSGTGGNSPLHF. CDR3 nucleotide sequence: TGTGCCAGCAGCGGGACAGGTGGGAATTCACCCCTCCACTTT. V gene TRBV2 combines with J gene TRBJ1-6; 8 bases line up with TRBD1. V dropped 6 bases and J dropped 7; count of bases not matched to a gene: 5. CDR1 is SNHLY, CDR2 FYNNEI, per germline. The CDR3 is made up of 14 amino acids.

As concerns this clone: Other DNA sequences in this specimen translate into the identical CDR3. This sequence joins TRBV2 and TRBJ1-2; D possibly corresponds to TRBD1 (5 bases). The germline V gene encodes CDR1 SNHLY and CDR2 FYNNEI. The CDR3 loop spans 13 amino acids. Deletions cut 3 bases from V and 5 bases from J, with 10 bases between. This chain's CDR3 is CASSEAGGYGYTF. The CDR3 nucleotides are TGTGCCAGCAGTGAGGCCGGGGGGTATGGCTACACCTTC.

The chain is built from TRBV3-1 (or the pseudogene TRBV3-2) and TRBJ2-1; 9 positions agree with TRBD2. Germline V gene lookup returns CDR1 LGHDT and CDR2 YNNKEL (reference sequence). The CDR3 covers 15 residues. After removal of 4 bases from V and 6 bases from J, the junction contained 7 bases not matched to a gene. The CDR3 DNA reads TGTGCCAGCAGCCTAGTGCCTAGCGGGGTCAATGAGCAGTTCTTC. Encoded protein: CASSLVPSGVNEQFF.

V usage is TRBV23-1 and J usage is TRBJ2-7; 8 bases are shared with TRBD1. TRBV23-1 is assigned to the ORF class and has an uncertain function. The ends lost 6 bases at V and 2 bases at J; junction bases unmatched: 6. There are 14 residues in the CDR3. The CDR3 spells CASRPGQGPYEQYF. The DNA of the CDR3 is TGCGCCAGCAGACCCGGACAGGGACCCTACGAGCAGTACTTC.